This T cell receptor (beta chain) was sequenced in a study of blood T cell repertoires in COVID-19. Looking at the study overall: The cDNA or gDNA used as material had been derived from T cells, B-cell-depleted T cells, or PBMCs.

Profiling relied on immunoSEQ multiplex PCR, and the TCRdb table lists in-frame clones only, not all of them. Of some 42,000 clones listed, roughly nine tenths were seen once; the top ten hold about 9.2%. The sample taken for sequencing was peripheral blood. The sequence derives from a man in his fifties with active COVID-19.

CDR3 sequence: CASSPLTGSNTGELFF. Here the CDR3 DNA reads TGTGCCAGCAGCCCACTGACGGGGTCGAACACCGGGGAGCTGTTTTTT. The V and J genes are TRBV5-6 and TRBJ2-2; weak D call: TRBD2 (5 bases). The CDR3 extends over 16 amino acids. Trimming removed 4 bases from V and 0 bases from J, with 13 bases in between. Germline lookup yields CDR1 SGHDT and CDR2 YYEEEE.